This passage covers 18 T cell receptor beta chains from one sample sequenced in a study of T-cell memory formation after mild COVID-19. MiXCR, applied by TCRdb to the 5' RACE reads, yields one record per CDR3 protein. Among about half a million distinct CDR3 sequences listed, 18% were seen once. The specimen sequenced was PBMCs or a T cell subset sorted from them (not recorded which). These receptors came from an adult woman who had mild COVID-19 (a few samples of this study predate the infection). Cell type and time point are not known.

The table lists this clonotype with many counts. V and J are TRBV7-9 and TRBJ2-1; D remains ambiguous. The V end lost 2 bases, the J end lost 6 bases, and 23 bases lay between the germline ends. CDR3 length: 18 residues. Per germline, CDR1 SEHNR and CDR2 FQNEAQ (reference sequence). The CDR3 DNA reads TGTGCCAGCAGCTTATTTCTCCTCCGGACCCCCCGGCCCAATGAGCAGTTCTTC. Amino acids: CASSLFLLRTPRPNEQFF.

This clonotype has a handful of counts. Here the CDR3 reads CASSQVNVAEQFF. Here the CDR3 DNA reads TGTGCCAGCAGCCAAGTGAACGTTGCGGAGCAGTTCTTC. The rearrangement joins TRBV3-1 to TRBJ2-1; D unresolved. Trimming removed 1 base from V and 10 bases from J, with 11 bases in between. The V gene's germline CDR1 is LGHDT and CDR2 YNNKEL (reference sequence). The CDR3 contains 13 residues.

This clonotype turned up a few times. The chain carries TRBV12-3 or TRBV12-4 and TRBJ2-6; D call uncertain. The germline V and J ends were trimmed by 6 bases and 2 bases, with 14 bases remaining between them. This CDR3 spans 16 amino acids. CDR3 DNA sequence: TGTGCCAGCAGACCCACTGTATTCACTGGGGCCAACGTCCTGACTTTC. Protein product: CASRPTVFTGANVLTF.

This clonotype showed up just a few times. CDR3 sequence (DNA): TGTGCCAGCAGTTTAGTATTGAGTCAGGGTGATGGCTACACCTTC. Residues: CASSLVLSQGDGYTF. The chain is built from TRBV12-3 or TRBV12-4 and TRBJ1-2; a possible D gene is TRBD1 (5 bases). The CDR3 runs 15 residues. V gave up 1 base and J gave up 6 bases, with 15 bases separating them.

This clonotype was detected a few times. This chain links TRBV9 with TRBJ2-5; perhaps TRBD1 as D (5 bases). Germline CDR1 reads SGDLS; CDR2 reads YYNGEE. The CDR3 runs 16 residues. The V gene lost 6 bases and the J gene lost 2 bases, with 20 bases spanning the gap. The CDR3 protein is CASTPGTTAIQETQYF. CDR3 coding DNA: TGTGCCAGCACCCCCGGAACGACAGCTATTCAAGAGACCCAGTACTTC. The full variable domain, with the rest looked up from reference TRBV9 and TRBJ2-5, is DSGVTQTPKHLITATGQRVTLRCSPRSGDLSVYWYQQSLDQGLQFLIQYYNGEERAKGNILERFSAQQFPDLHSELNLSSLELGDSALYFCASTPGTTAIQETQYFGPGTRLLVL.

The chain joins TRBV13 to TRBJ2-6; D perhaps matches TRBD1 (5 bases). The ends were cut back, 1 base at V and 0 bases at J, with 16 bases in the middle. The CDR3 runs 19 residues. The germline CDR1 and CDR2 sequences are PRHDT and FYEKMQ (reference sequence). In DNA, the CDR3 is TGTGCCAGCAGCTTAGCCCTGGGGCCTACTCGCTCTGGGGCCAACGTCCTGACTTTC. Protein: CASSLALGPTRSGANVLTF. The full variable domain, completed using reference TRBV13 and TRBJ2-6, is AAGVIQSPRHLIKEKRETATLKCYPIPRHDTVYWYQQGPGQDPQFLISFYEKMQSDKGSIPDRFSAQQFSDYHSELNMSSLELGDSALYFCASSLALGPTRSGANVLTFGAGSRLTVL.

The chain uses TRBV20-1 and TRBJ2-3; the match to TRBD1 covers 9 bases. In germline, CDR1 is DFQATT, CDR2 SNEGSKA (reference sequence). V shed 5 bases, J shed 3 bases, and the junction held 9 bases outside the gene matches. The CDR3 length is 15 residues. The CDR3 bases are TGCAGTGCTCTTAACTACAGGGGGCAGACAGATACGCAGTATTTT. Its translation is CSALNYRGQTDTQYF.

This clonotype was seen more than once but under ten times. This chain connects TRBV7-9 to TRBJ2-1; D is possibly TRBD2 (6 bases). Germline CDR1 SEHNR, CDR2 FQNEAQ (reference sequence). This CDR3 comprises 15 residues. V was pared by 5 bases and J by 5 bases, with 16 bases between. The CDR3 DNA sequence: TGTGCCAGCAGCCAAAAACTAGCTCCCCACAATGAGCAGTTCTTC. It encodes CASSQKLAPHNEQFF.

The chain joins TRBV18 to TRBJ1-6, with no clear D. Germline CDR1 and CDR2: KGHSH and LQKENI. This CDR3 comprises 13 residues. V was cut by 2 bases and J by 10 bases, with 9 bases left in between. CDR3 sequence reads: CASSPGEGSPLHF. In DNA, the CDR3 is TGTGCCAGCTCACCAGGGGAAGGCTCACCCCTCCACTTT.

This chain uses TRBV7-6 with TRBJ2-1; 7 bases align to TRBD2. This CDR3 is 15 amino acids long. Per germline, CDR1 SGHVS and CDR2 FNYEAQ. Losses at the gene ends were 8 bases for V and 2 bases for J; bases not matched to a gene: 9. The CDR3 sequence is CASRPREDTYNEQFF. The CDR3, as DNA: TGTGCCAGCCGACCCCGGGAGGACACCTACAATGAGCAGTTCTTC. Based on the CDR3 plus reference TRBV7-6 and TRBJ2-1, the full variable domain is GAGVSQSPRYKVTKRGQDVALRCDPISGHVSLYWYRQALGQGPEFLTYFNYEAQQDKSGLPNDRFSAERPEGSISTLTIQRTEQRDSAMYRCASRPREDTYNEQFFGPGTRLTVL.

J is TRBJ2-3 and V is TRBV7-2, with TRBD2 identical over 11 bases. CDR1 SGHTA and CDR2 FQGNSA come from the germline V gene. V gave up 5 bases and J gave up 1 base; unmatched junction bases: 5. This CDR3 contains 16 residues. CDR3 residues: CASSPTSGGRTDTQYF. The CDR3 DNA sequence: TGTGCCAGCAGCCCCACTAGCGGGGGCCGCACAGATACGCAGTATTTT.

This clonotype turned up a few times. The CDR3 loop reads CASGKTGNNEKLFF. DNA of the CDR3: TGTGCCAGCGGAAAGACAGGGAATAATGAAAAACTGTTTTTT. The chain recombines TRBV27 with TRBJ1-4; 7 bases are a match to TRBD1. The junction had 7 bases not matched to a gene; V was cut back by 8 bases and J by 4 bases. The V gene's germline CDR1 is MNHEY and CDR2 SMNVEV (reference sequence). The CDR3 length is 14 residues.

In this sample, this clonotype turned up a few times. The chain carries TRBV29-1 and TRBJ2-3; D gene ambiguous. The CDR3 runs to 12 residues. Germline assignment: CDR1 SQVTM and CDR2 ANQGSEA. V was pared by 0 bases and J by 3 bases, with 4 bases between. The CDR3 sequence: CSVEEATDTQYF. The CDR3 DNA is TGCAGCGTTGAAGAGGCGACAGATACGCAGTATTTT.

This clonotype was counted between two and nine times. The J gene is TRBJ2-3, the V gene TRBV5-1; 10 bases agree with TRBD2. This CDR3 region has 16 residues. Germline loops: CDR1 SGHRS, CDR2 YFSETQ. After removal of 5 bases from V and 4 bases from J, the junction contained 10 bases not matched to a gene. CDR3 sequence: CASSQSAGGFPDTQYF. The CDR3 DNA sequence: TGCGCCAGCAGTCAATCAGCGGGAGGGTTCCCAGATACGCAGTATTTT.

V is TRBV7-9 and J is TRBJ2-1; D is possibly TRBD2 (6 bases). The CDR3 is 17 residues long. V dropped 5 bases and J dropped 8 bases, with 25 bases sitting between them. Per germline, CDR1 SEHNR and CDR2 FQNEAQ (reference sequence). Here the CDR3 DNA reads TGTGCCAGCAGCCCAAGCCGGGTCGGGGGAATTCGGGATGAGCAGTTCTTC. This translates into CASSPSRVGGIRDEQFF.

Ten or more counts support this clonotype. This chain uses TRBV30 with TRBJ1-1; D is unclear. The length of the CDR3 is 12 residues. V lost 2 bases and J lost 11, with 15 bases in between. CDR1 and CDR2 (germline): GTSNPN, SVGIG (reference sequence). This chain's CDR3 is CAWSIASRTAFF. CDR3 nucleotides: TGTGCCTGGAGTATCGCGAGCCGGACGGCTTTCTTT.

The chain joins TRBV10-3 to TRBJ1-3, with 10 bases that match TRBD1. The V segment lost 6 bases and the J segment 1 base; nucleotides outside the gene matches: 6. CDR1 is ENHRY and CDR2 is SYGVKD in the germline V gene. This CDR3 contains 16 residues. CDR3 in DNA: TGTGCCATCAGCGGAGACAGGGGGCGATCTGGAAACACCATATATTTT. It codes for CAISGDRGRSGNTIYF.

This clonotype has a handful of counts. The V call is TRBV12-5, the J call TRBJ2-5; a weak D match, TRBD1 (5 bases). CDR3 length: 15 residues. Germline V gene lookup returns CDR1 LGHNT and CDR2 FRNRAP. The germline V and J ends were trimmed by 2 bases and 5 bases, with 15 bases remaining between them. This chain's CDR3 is CASGLPTGGKETQYF. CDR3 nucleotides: TGTGCTAGTGGTTTGCCCACAGGTGGGAAGGAGACCCAGTACTTC.